This T cell receptor beta chain was sequenced during a study of T cell responses to AZD1222 COVID-19 vaccine. Study results and caveats: Increased Spike-specific TCR breadth and depth were observed after two AZD1222 doses. Across spike, vaccine-associated CD4 TCRs were found, dominant at 160-218 and 743-854.

A note on this clone: Its antigen remains unknown.

The CDR3 totals 19 residues. Sequencing was performed with immunoSEQ multiplex PCR; in TCRdb, only in-frame clones are kept and a portion is missing. The sample contains 110,000 to 150,000 clones, 85% to 90% of which appear only once. The chain links TRBV21-1 to TRBJ1-4. TRBV21-1 is annotated as a pseudogene. This TCR derives from an adult in good health. Sequenced material: peripheral blood, taken on day 0 of AZD1222 vaccination. The CDR3 spells CASSIHREGAIATNEKLFF. CDR3 bases: TGTGCCAGCAGCATCCACCGCGAGGGAGCGATTGCAACTAATGAAAAACTGTTTTTT.